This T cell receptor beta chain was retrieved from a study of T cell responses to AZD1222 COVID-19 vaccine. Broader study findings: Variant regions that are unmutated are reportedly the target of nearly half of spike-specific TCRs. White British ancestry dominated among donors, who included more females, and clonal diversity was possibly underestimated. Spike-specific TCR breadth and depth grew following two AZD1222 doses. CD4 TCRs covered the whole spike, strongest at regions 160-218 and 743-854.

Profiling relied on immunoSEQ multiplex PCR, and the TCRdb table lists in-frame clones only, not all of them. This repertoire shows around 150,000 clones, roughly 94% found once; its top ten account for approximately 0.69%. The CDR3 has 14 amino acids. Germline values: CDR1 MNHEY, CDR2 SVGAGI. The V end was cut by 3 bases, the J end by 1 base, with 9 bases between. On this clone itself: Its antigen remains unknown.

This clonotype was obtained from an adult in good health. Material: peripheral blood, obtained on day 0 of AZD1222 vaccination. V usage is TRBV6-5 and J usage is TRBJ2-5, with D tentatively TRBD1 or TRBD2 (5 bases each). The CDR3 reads CASSYQGTQETQYF. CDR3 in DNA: TGTGCCAGCAGTTATCAAGGGACCCAAGAGACCCAGTACTTC.